This T cell receptor (beta chain) was recovered during a study of cytomegalovirus exposure and HLA in healthy donors. Regarding the study as a whole: For presence/absence analyses, sequencing depth was assumed to be roughly uniform across donors. Through in vitro validation, three CMV-associated chains were shown to be specific for CMV antigens. By a later analysis, the bulk of CMV-associated TCR beta chains appeared HLA-restricted.

As to this clone: The antigen is not known.

PCR involved 60 Vbeta and 13 Jbeta primers. The table came from immunoSEQ multiplex PCR; TCRdb's copy has only in-frame clones and leaves some out. The data contain roughly 86,000 clones, approximately 66% of them singletons. Specimen: PBMCs. The receptor was isolated from a man between 25 and 39 years old in good health and CMV-seronegative.

DNA for the CDR3: TGTGCCAGCAGCATCCGGGGAGGAAACACAGATACGCAGTATTTT. This translates into CASSIRGGNTDTQYF. The chain recombines TRBV9 with TRBJ2-3; TRBD2 might be the D (6 bases). V gave up 4 bases and J gave up 2 bases, with 14 bases separating them. CDR1 is SGDLS, CDR2 YYNGEE, per germline. The CDR3 extends over 15 amino acids. Supplemented by reference TRBV9 and TRBJ2-3, the full variable domain reads DSGVTQTPKHLITATGQRVTLRCSPRSGDLSVYWYQQSLDQGLQFLIQYYNGEERAKGNILERFSAQQFPDLHSELNLSSLELGDSALYFCASSIRGGNTDTQYFGPGTRLTVL.